These 14 T cell receptor beta chains originate from one sample sequenced in a study of cytomegalovirus exposure and HLA in healthy donors. Here immunoSEQ multiplex PCR was the method, and the copy in TCRdb shows in-frame clones only, minus some. This table holds 200,000 or so clones, more than 75% found once. Source material: PBMCs. The receptors were gathered from a man aged 18 to 29 in good health and CMV-seropositive.

The J gene is TRBJ1-2, the V gene TRBV18; D not resolved. CDR1 is KGHSH and CDR2 is LQKENI in the germline V gene. With 3 bases removed from V and 4 bases from J, the gap between germline ends came to 15 bases. This CDR3 spans 15 amino acids. The CDR3 coding sequence is TGTGCCAGCTCACCCGGTGGGGAGGATAGCTATGGCTACACCTTC. Encoded protein: CASSPGGEDSYGYTF.

The chain is built from TRBV29-1 and TRBJ1-1; D is unresolved. This CDR3 comprises 13 residues. Germline CDR1 SQVTM, CDR2 ANQGSEA. V was clipped by 3 bases and J by 0 bases, with 8 bases between them. The CDR3 DNA follows: TGCAGCGTTGATGACACGTTGAACACTGAAGCTTTCTTT. Amino acids: CSVDDTLNTEAFF.

The chain links TRBV28 to TRBJ2-1; D possibly corresponds to TRBD1 (5 bases). This CDR3 comprises 18 residues. Germline-derived CDR1 and CDR2 are MDHEN and SYDVKM. Trimming took 2 bases from V and 10 from J, leaving 27 bases between them. This CDR3 is CASSLSGATRLQSREQFF. CDR3 nucleotides: TGTGCCAGCAGTTTAAGTGGGGCGACTCGCCTACAGAGTAGGGAGCAGTTCTTC.

The V gene is TRBV5-4, the J gene TRBJ1-1, with 10 positions matching TRBD1. The CDR3 is 14 residues long. Trimming took 6 bases from V and 4 from J; bases not matched to a gene: 6. From germline, CDR1 is SGHNT and CDR2 YYREEE (reference sequence). Written as DNA, the CDR3 is TGTGCCAGCAACCGGGGACAGGGGATCACTGAAGCTTTCTTT. Protein: CASNRGQGITEAFF.

The chain links TRBV11-2 to TRBJ2-1, with TRBD2 matching 14 bases. The CDR3 spans 15 residues. The germline gives CDR1 SGHAT, CDR2 FQNNGV. With V trimmed by 2 bases and J by 9 bases, 3 bases remained unmatched. CDR3 residues: CASSLYGLAGGEQFF. The CDR3 nucleotides read TGTGCCAGCAGCTTATACGGACTAGCGGGAGGTGAGCAGTTCTTC. Full variable domain (remainder filled in from reference TRBV11-2 and TRBJ2-1): EAGVAQSPRYKIIEKRQSVAFWCNPISGHATLYWYQQILGQGPKLLIQFQNNGVVDDSQLPKDRFSAERLKGVDSTLKIQPAKLEDSAVYLCASSLYGLAGGEQFFGPGTRLTVL.

This clone appeared a single time. V is TRBV6-5 and J is TRBJ1-3, with D possibly TRBD1 on 6 matching bases. Germline assignment: CDR1 MNHEY and CDR2 SVGAGI. V was trimmed by 0 bases and J by 2 bases, leaving 8 bases between them. This CDR3 comprises 15 residues. CDR3 protein: CASSYSAGAGNTIYF. CDR3 DNA: TGTGCCAGCAGTTACTCGGCAGGGGCTGGAAACACCATATATTTT.

This chain uses TRBV28 with TRBJ1-2, with D perhaps TRBD1 (6 bases). Per the germline V gene, CDR1 is MDHEN and CDR2 is SYDVKM. V dropped 5 bases and J dropped 4 bases, with 14 bases sitting between them. CDR3 length equals 14 residues. The CDR3 nucleotides read TGTGCCAGCAGTCAGGGGACGGATCGCTATGGCTACACCTTC. Translation: CASSQGTDRYGYTF.

V and J are TRBV4-3 and TRBJ1-1; 7 bases line up with TRBD1. CDR1 and CDR2 from the germline V gene are LGHNA and YSLEER. Trimming at V came to 1 base and at J to 1 base, leaving 0 bases not matched to a gene. The CDR3 spans 14 residues. Here the CDR3 reads CASSQAGGNTEAFF. CDR3 coding DNA: TGCGCCAGCAGCCAAGCAGGGGGGAACACTGAAGCTTTCTTT.

V is TRBV10-1 and J is TRBJ2-7; no clear D gene. Germline V gene lookup returns CDR1 WNHNN and CDR2 SYGVQD (reference sequence). The CDR3 loop spans 12 amino acids. The V and J ends lost 8 bases and 2 bases respectively, with 10 bases between them. The CDR3 nucleotides are TGCGCCAGCTCCCGAGTTACCTACGAGCAGTACTTC. Amino acids: CASSRVTYEQYF.

This clone has only a few counts. The V call is TRBV7-2, the J call TRBJ1-2; TRBD1 might be the D (5 bases). Germline assignment: CDR1 SGHTA and CDR2 FQGNSA. V was clipped by 3 bases and J by 8 bases, with 19 bases between them. This CDR3 is 15 amino acids long. The CDR3 nucleotides read TGTGCCAGCAGCTTGGACCTCGGGGGACTCTACGGCTACACCTTC. This encodes CASSLDLGGLYGYTF.

The chain links TRBV11-2 to TRBJ1-1, with 8 bases identical to TRBD1. Germline CDR1 and CDR2: SGHAT and FQNNGV. The CDR3 has 16 amino acids. The ends lost 5 bases at V and 0 bases at J; junction bases unmatched: 8. CDR3 bases: TGTGCCAGCAGCCACGGACAGGGTCCTATGAACACTGAAGCTTTCTTT. Its translation is CASSHGQGPMNTEAFF. Drawing the rest from reference TRBV11-2 and TRBJ1-1, the complete variable domain is EAGVAQSPRYKIIEKRQSVAFWCNPISGHATLYWYQQILGQGPKLLIQFQNNGVVDDSQLPKDRFSAERLKGVDSTLKIQPAKLEDSAVYLCASSHGQGPMNTEAFFGQGTRLTVV.

This chain uses TRBV19 with TRBJ1-4; TRBD1 aligns across 7 bases. CDR1 is LNHDA, CDR2 SQIVND, per germline (reference sequence). CDR3 length: 16 amino acids. V gave up 5 bases and J gave up 5 bases; unmatched junction bases: 11. CDR3 loop: CASSSEGGLGNEKLFF. The CDR3 DNA follows: TGTGCCAGTAGTTCGGAAGGGGGCCTCGGGAATGAAAAACTGTTTTTT. The complete variable domain, with remaining parts taken from reference TRBV19 and TRBJ1-4, reads DGGITQSPKYLFRKEGQNVTLSCEQNLNHDAMYWYRQDPGQGLRLIYYSQIVNDFQKGDIAEGYSVSREKKESFPLTVTSAQKNPTAFYLCASSSEGGLGNEKLFFGSGTQLSVL.

The J gene is TRBJ2-1, the V gene TRBV7-6; 7 nucleotides agree with TRBD2. CDR1 and CDR2 from the germline V gene are SGHVS and FNYEAQ. The trim removed 2 bases at V and 8 bases at J, leaving 9 bases unmatched. The CDR3 is 15 residues long. The CDR3 DNA reads as TGTGCCAGCAGCTTATATTTCGGACTAGACGATGAGCAGTTCTTC. Amino acids: CASSLYFGLDDEQFF.

V usage is TRBV27 and J usage is TRBJ2-2, with 8 bases fitting TRBD1. The ends lost 5 bases at V and 7 bases at J; junction bases unmatched: 9. Germline lookup yields CDR1 MNHEY and CDR2 SMNVEV (reference sequence). This CDR3 spans 15 amino acids. CDR3 DNA: TGTGCCAGCAGTCCTCGGACAGGGTTCAACGGGGAGCTGTTTTTT. As protein: CASSPRTGFNGELFF.